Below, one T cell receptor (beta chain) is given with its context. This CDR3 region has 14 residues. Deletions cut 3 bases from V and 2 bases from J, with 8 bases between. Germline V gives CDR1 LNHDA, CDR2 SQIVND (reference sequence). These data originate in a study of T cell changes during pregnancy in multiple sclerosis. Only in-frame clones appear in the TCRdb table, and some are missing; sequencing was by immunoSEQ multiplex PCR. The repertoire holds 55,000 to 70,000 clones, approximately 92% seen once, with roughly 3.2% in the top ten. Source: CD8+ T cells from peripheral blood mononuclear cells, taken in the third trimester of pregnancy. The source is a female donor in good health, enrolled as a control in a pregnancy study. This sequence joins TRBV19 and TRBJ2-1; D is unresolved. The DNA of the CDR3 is TGTGCCAGTAGTATGGCCGACACCTACAATGAGCAGTTCTTC. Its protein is CASSMADTYNEQFF.